Following are 4 T cell receptor beta chains from one sample sequenced in a study of T cell repertoires in cytomegalovirus infection. Each CDR3 protein gets one entry after TCRdb re-called the reads with MiXCR. Here the sample spans more than 150,000 distinct CDR3 sequences, about 21% being singletons. The sequencing sample was made of PBMCs. Source of these receptors: a human donor in good health (CMV status not recorded). Some clones in this sample may be carry-over from other donors' samples.

This clonotype was detected only a few times. In DNA form, the CDR3 reads TGCGCCAGCACAAGACAGGGACGAGGCTTGAACACTGAAGCTTTCTTT. It codes for CASTRQGRGLNTEAFF. This chain joins TRBV5-1 and TRBJ1-1, with 7 bases fitting TRBD1. There are 16 residues in the CDR3. Germline CDR1 and CDR2: SGHRS and YFSETQ. V was clipped by 6 bases and J by 0 bases; unmatched bases: 11.

This clonotype has just a few counts. This chain uses TRBV5-4 with TRBJ2-7; 10 bases match TRBD1. This CDR3 comprises 14 residues. Germline CDR1 is SGHNT and CDR2 is YYREEE (reference sequence). V trimming: 3 bases; J trimming: 4 bases; junction bases outside the gene matches: 4. DNA of the CDR3: TGTGCCAGCAGCTCCCCGGGACAGGGGTACGAGCAGTACTTC. As protein: CASSSPGQGYEQYF.

This clonotype was counted only a few times. The rearrangement links TRBV5-6 to TRBJ1-5; possible D gene TRBD1, 5 bases. This CDR3 region has 15 residues. V lost 4 bases to trimming and J lost 3 bases, with 14 bases between them. Germline CDR1 SGHDT, CDR2 YYEEEE. The CDR3 sequence is CASSQQGRDNQPQHF. In DNA, the CDR3 is TGTGCCAGCAGCCAGCAGGGCAGGGACAATCAGCCCCAGCATTTT.

Only a few counts were recorded for this clonotype. The V call is TRBV7-3, the J call TRBJ2-5; TRBD2 agrees at 7 bases. Germline assignment: CDR1 SGHTA and CDR2 FQGTGA. Trimming cost V 3 bases and J 2 bases; bases outside gene matches: 0. The CDR3 runs to 13 residues. Here the CDR3 DNA reads TGTGCCAGCAGCTTCGGGGGGCAAGAGACCCAGTACTTC. This encodes CASSFGGQETQYF.